The T cell receptor beta chain described here comes from a study of T cell changes during pregnancy in multiple sclerosis. This clone came up a few times. Assay used: immunoSEQ multiplex PCR; TCRdb lists only in-frame clones, some missing. The sample has some 120,000 clones, about 93% seen once. Deletions cut 0 bases from V and 6 bases from J, with 17 bases between. This CDR3 region has 15 residues. CDR1 is GTSNPN and CDR2 is SVGIG in the germline V gene (reference sequence). The sequencing here drew on peripheral blood, taken in the third trimester of pregnancy. The chain carries TRBV30 and TRBJ1-1; D may be TRBD1 (5 bases). This sequence was found in a female donor with multiple sclerosis, enrolled in a pregnancy study. CDR3 residues: CAWSVPGGVVAEAFF. The DNA for the CDR3 is TGTGCCTGGAGTGTCCCTGGGGGGGTTGTAGCTGAAGCTTTCTTT.